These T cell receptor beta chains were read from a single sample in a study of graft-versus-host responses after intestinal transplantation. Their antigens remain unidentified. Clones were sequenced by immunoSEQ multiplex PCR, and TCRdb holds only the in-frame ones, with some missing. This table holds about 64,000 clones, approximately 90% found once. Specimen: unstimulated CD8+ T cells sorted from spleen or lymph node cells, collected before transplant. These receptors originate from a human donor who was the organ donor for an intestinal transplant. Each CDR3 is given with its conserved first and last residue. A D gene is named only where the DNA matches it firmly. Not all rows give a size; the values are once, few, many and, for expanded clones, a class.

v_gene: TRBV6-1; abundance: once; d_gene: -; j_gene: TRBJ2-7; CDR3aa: CASSGGWSHEQYF; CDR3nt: TGTGCCAGCAGTGGGGGCTGGTCCCACGAGCAGTACTTC
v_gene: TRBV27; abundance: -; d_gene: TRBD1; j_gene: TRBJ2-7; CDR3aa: CASSSRTGTYEQYF; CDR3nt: TGTGCCAGCAGTTCGAGGACAGGGACCTACGAGCAGTACTTC
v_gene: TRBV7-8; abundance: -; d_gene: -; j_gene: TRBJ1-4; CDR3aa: CASSLVASATNEKLFF; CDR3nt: TGTGCCAGCAGCTTAGTTGCCAGTGCAACTAATGAAAAACTGTTTTTT
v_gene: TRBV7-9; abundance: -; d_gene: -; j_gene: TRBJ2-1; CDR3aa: CASSFRTSHESNEQFF; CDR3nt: TGTGCCAGCAGCTTCAGAACTAGCCACGAAAGCAATGAGCAGTTCTTC
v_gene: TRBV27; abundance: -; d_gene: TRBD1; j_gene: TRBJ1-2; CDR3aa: CASSLFARGDGYTF; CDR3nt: TGTGCCAGCAGTTTATTTGCCAGGGGGGATGGCTACACCTTC
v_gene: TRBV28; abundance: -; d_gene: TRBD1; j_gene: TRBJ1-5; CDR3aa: CASSVTGLGNQPQHF; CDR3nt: TGTGCCAGCAGTGTGACAGGGTTGGGCAATCAGCCCCAGCATTTT
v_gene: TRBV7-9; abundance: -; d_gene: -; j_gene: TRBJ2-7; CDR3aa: CASSMTGTSSYEQYF; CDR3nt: TGTGCCAGCAGCATGACCGGGACATCCTCCTACGAGCAGTACTTC
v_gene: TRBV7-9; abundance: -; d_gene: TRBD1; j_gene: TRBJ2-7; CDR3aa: CASSQGQGPFYEQYF; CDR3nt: TGTGCCAGCAGCCAAGGACAGGGTCCTTTCTACGAGCAGTACTTC
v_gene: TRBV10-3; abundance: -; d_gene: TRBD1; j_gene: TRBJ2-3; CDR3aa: CAISEWDRDTDTQYF; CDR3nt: TGTGCCATCAGTGAGTGGGACAGGGACACAGATACGCAGTATTTT
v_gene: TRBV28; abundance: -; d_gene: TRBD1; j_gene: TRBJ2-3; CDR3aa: CASSGDRVSTDTQYF; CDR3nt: TGTGCCAGCAGTGGGGACAGGGTCAGCACAGATACGCAGTATTTT
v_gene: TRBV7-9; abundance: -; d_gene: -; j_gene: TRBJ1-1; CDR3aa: CASSRQGTEAFF; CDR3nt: TGTGCCAGCAGCCGACAAGGCACTGAAGCTTTCTTT
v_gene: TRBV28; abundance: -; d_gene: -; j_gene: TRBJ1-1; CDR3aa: CASSLPTDGPTEAFF; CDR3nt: TGTGCCAGCAGTCTTCCGACAGACGGCCCCACTGAAGCTTTCTTT
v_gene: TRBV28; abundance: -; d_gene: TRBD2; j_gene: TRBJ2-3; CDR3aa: CASWGGSWADTQYF; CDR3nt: TGTGCCAGCTGGGGGGGGAGTTGGGCAGATACGCAGTATTTT
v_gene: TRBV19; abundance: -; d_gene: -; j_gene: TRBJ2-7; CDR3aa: CASSKGTRHEQYF; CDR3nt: TGTGCCAGTAGTAAGGGGACACGTCACGAGCAGTACTTC
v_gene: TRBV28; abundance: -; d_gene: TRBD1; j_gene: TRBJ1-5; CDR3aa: CASSLSSGQGAFQPQHF; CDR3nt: TGTGCCAGCAGTTTATCGTCTGGACAGGGGGCATTCCAGCCCCAGCATTTT
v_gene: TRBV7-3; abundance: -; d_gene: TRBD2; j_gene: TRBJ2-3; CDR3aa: CASSPTSGGGTDTQYF; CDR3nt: TGTGCCAGCAGCCCGACGAGCGGGGGGGGCACAGATACGCAGTATTTT